This T cell receptor (beta chain) is from a study of shared clonotypes between healthy human individuals. Deep-level settings were used for running the assay. The authors split each subset's genomic DNA evenly across several immunoSEQ plates. The authors loaded around 220 ng DNA, 30,000 to 35,000 T cell genomes, into sorted-subset replicate PCRs. The method was immunoSEQ multiplex PCR; TCRdb's version includes in-frame clones alone and lacks a portion of them. This sample yields approximately 2.5 million clones, of which 80% to 95% are seen a single time; about 0.39% belongs to the top ten. CD45RA-negative memory and CD45RA+ naive subsets were split from the CD4+ cells. This clone was counted a single time. Germline V gives CDR1 SGHRS, CDR2 YFSETQ. V dropped 0 bases and J dropped 7 bases, with 11 bases sitting between them. The length of the CDR3 is 14 residues.

This TCR came from a man between 18 and 29 years old in good health. Some clones in this sample may be carry-over from other donors' samples. Material: naive CD4+ T cells from PBMCs. Subset given: CD45RA+ positively selected. V is TRBV5-1 and J is TRBJ1-5; D is uncertain. DNA for the CDR3: TGCGCCAGCAGCTTGGGACACTCTGGCCAGCCCCAGCATTTT. Amino acids: CASSLGHSGQPQHF. The whole variable domain, filled in from reference TRBV5-1 and TRBJ1-5, reads KAGVTQTPRYLIKTRGQQVTLSCSPISGHRSVSWYQQTPGQGLQFLFEYFSETQRNKGNFPGRFSGRQFSNSRSEMNVSTLELGDSALYLCASSLGHSGQPQHFGDGTRLSIL.